This T cell receptor (beta chain) was sequenced during a study of blood T cell repertoires in COVID-19. On the study more broadly: Samples taken during acute and convalescent COVID-19 were collected in the United States, Italy and Spain.

The germline V gene encodes CDR1 LNHDA and CDR2 SQIVND (reference sequence). CDR3 size: 14 residues. V was clipped by 5 bases and J by 0 bases, with 11 bases between them. In the authors' methods: By means of reference gene primer amplification, nucleated cell counts were estimated. Repertoires were generated with immunoSEQ multiplex PCR, while TCRdb's copy carries only in-frame clones and drops some. V and J calls and clone size are those listed in that table; D and trimming were worked out from the DNA. The repertoire holds approximately 300,000 clones, with 90% as singletons. The sequenced material came from peripheral blood. This clonotype was obtained from a young woman with COVID-19, enrolled during active disease. The chain is built from TRBV19 and TRBJ2-7, with TRBD1 as a possible D gene (6 bases). The chain's CDR3 is CASSYRDTSYEQYF. The CDR3 nucleotides are TGTGCCAGTAGTTACCGGGACACCTCCTACGAGCAGTACTTC.